A selection of T cell receptor beta chains follows, all from one sample in a study of persistence of HIV-infected CD4 T cells. Libraries were prepared by immunoSEQ multiplex PCR; TCRdb keeps only in-frame clonotypes and omits some of them. The sample lists about 36,000 clones; 75% to 85% were seen once. These receptors have no known antigen. Source: cultured CD4+ T cells from PBMCs, taken from a patient who received antiretroviral therapy. These receptors originate from an adult with HIV. The donor label of this sample is uncertain. Both conserved end residues are part of each CDR3. D genes are given only for firm matches. Not all rows give a size; the values are once, few, many and, for expanded clones, a class.

V gene	clone size	D gene	J gene	CDR3 protein	CDR3 DNA
TRBV7-3	NA	NA	TRBJ2-5	CASSIYPGVQETQYF	TGTGCCAGCAGCATATACCCGGGGGTCCAAGAGACCCAGTACTTC
TRBV9	few	NA	TRBJ2-1	CASSVALGGEQFF	TGTGCCAGCAGCGTAGCTTTGGGAGGTGAGCAGTTCTTC
TRBV5-1	NA	NA	TRBJ1-2	CASSTEGVAYGYTF	TGCGCCAGCAGCACCGAGGGGGTCGCCTATGGCTACACCTTC
TRBV30	NA	NA	TRBJ2-1	CAWSPAGQHNEQFF	TGTGCCTGGAGTCCGGCGGGGCAGCACAATGAGCAGTTCTTC
TRBV5-1	NA	NA	TRBJ1-2	CASSLGGSANYGYTF	TGCGCCAGCAGCTTGGGAGGGTCAGCTAACTATGGCTACACCTTC
TRBV7-9	NA	TRBD1	TRBJ2-3	CASSTYNDFSTGQSTDTQYF	TGTGCCAGCAGCACTTATAACGATTTCTCGACAGGGCAGAGCACAGATACGCAGTATTTT
TRBV5-1	NA	TRBD1	TRBJ1-6	CASSLVGQGGGSPLHF	TGCGCCAGCAGCTTGGTTGGACAGGGAGGAGGATCACCCCTCCACTTT
TRBV6-6	once	NA	TRBJ1-1	CASSNTAGTAFF	TGTGCCAGCAGCAACACGGCGGGCACAGCTTTCTTT
TRBV9	NA	NA	TRBJ2-1	CASSAVDTEQFF	TGTGCCAGCAGCGCTGTCGACACTGAGCAGTTCTTC
TRBV5-1	NA	NA	TRBJ1-2	CASSLAVWAAGYTF	TGCGCCAGCAGCTTGGCGGTATGGGCTGCTGGCTACACCTTC
TRBV5-1	NA	NA	TRBJ1-1	CASTMGEVNTEAFF	TGCGCCAGCACCATGGGGGAGGTGAACACTGAAGCTTTCTTT
TRBV19	NA	NA	TRBJ2-3	CATGRRGGSDTQYF	TGTGCCACCGGACGACGGGGAGGTTCAGATACGCAGTATTTT
TRBV2	NA	NA	TRBJ1-4	CASKRNNEKLFF	TGTGCCAGCAAAAGGAATAATGAAAAACTGTTTTTT
TRBV2	NA	NA	TRBJ2-1	CASSVGLPLNNEQFF	TGTGCCAGCAGCGTAGGGCTGCCATTGAACAATGAGCAGTTCTTC
TRBV5-6	NA	NA	TRBJ2-3	CASSSLRGVLTDTQYF	TGTGCCAGCAGCTCCCTCAGAGGGGTCCTCACAGATACGCAGTATTTT
TRBV7-2	NA	NA	TRBJ2-3	CASSERGGRTDTQYF	TGTGCCAGCAGCGAGAGAGGGGGGCGCACAGATACGCAGTATTTT
TRBV29-1	NA	NA	TRBJ2-3	CSVAPGGTDTQYF	TGCAGCGTTGCGCCGGGCGGCACAGATACGCAGTATTTT
TRBV9	NA	NA	TRBJ1-1	CASSVDGQRNTEAFF	TGTGCCAGCAGCGTAGATGGACAGAGGAACACTGAAGCTTTCTTT
TRBV20-1	NA	TRBD2	TRBJ2-3	CSASMPPAGGSTDTQYF	TGCAGTGCTAGTATGCCCCCTGCGGGGGGCAGCACAGATACGCAGTATTTT
TRBV3-1/TRBV3-2	once	TRBD1	TRBJ2-4	CASSQGQILAKNIQYF	TGTGCCAGCAGCCAGGGACAGATATTAGCCAAAAACATTCAGTACTTC
TRBV12-3/TRBV12-4	NA	NA	TRBJ1-2	CASNRANYGYTF	TGTGCCAGCAATAGGGCTAACTATGGCTACACCTTC
TRBV5-1	few	NA	TRBJ2-5	CATSQYNPGQETQYF	TGCGCCACTTCACAATATAATCCCGGCCAAGAGACCCAGTACTTC
TRBV12-1	NA	NA	TRBJ2-7	CALTEADPHF	TGTGCCCTGACCGAGGCAGACCCGCACTTC
TRBV24-1	NA	NA	TRBJ1-2	CATSDLHGLYGYTF	TGTGCCACCAGTGATTTGCACGGACTTTATGGCTACACCTTC
TRBV30	NA	NA	TRBJ1-2	CAWSGPGSDYTF	TGTGCCTGGAGTGGACCGGGTAGCGACTACACCTTC
TRBV12-3/TRBV12-4	NA	NA	TRBJ2-1	CASSSRPYNEQFF	TGTGCCAGCAGTTCGCGACCCTACAATGAGCAGTTCTTC
TRBV3-1/TRBV3-2	NA	NA	TRBJ1-2	CASSQSGLPAGYTF	TGTGCCAGCAGCCAATCAGGGTTACCGGCTGGCTACACCTTC
TRBV27	NA	TRBD2	TRBJ2-5	CASSPRGGGETQYF	TGTGCCAGCAGCCCCCGCGGGGGGGGAGAGACCCAGTACTTC
TRBV14	few	NA	TRBJ1-3	CASSQGGSGNTIYF	TGTGCCAGCAGCCAAGGGGGCTCTGGAAACACCATATATTTT
TRBV9	once	TRBD2	TRBJ2-3	CASSVEIAGGLDADTQYF	TGTGCCAGCAGCGTAGAAATAGCGGGGGGGCTGGATGCAGATACGCAGTATTTT
TRBV5-1	few	TRBD1	TRBJ2-1	CASSPDRANRLEQFF	TGCGCCAGCAGCCCGGACAGGGCTAATCGGTTAGAGCAGTTCTTC
TRBV6-5	NA	TRBD2	TRBJ2-5	CASSSRGTSSQETQYF	TGTGCCAGCAGTTCAAGAGGGACTAGCTCCCAAGAGACCCAGTACTTC
TRBV6-5	NA	NA	TRBJ1-1	CASTSSRDTEAFF	TGTGCCAGCACCTCATCCAGGGACACTGAAGCTTTCTTT
TRBV19	NA	NA	TRBJ1-2	CASSIGGLQGPRYTF	TGTGCCAGTAGTATCGGTGGTTTACAGGGTCCCCGCTACACCTTC
TRBV3-1/TRBV3-2	NA	TRBD1	TRBJ1-1	CASSPGQGWYTEAFF	TGTGCCAGCAGCCCGGGACAGGGTTGGTACACTGAAGCTTTCTTT
TRBV12-3/TRBV12-4	NA	NA	TRBJ1-2	CASSLTGGYTF	TGTGCCAGCAGTTTGACCGGCGGCTACACCTTC
TRBV7-8	few	TRBD2	TRBJ2-1	CASSLVGGGAYNEQFF	TGTGCCAGCAGCTTAGTCGGCGGGGGGGCTTACAATGAGCAGTTCTTC
TRBV4-1	NA	NA	TRBJ1-2	CASSQDPETSYRFYGYTF	TGCGCCAGCAGCCAAGATCCGGAAACTTCTTACCGGTTCTATGGCTACACCTTC
TRBV7-9	NA	NA	TRBJ2-1	CASSIQGSYEQFF	TGTGCCAGCAGCATACAGGGAAGCTATGAGCAGTTCTTC
TRBV14	NA	NA	TRBJ2-5	CASSHRAGSQETQYF	TGTGCCAGCAGCCACCGCGCCGGCAGCCAAGAGACCCAGTACTTC
TRBV18	NA	NA	TRBJ2-2	CASSPLPTGELFF	TGTGCCAGCTCACCACTCCCCACCGGGGAGCTGTTTTTT